This T cell receptor beta chain appears in the sequencing data of a study of T cell responses to AZD1222 COVID-19 vaccine. Here immunoSEQ multiplex PCR was the method, and the copy in TCRdb shows in-frame clones only, minus some. This repertoire shows 200,000 to 250,000 clones, roughly 94% found once; its top ten account for about 1.5%. The CDR3 is 15 amino acids. Germline values: CDR1 SEHNR, CDR2 FQNEAQ (reference sequence). Trimming took 5 bases from V and 6 from J; bases not matched to a gene: 6. The material was peripheral blood, obtained 28 days after the second dose of the MenACWY control vaccine. V is TRBV7-9 and J is TRBJ1-4; TRBD1 aligns across 10 bases. The TCR comes from an adult who received the MenACWY meningococcal vaccine as a control. The CDR3 DNA sequence: TGTGCCAGCAGCCCGGGGGACAGGGGATATGAAAAACTGTTTTTT. This codes for CASSPGDRGYEKLFF. Drawing the rest from reference TRBV7-9 and TRBJ1-4, the complete variable domain is DTGVSQNPRHKITKRGQNVTFRCDPISEHNRLYWYRQTLGQGPEFLTYFQNEAQLEKSRLLSDRFSAERPKGSFSTLEIQRTEQGDSAMYLCASSPGDRGYEKLFFGSGTQLSVL.